The clone carrying this T cell receptor (beta chain) has ten or more counts. Its matching antigen is unknown. The CDR3 spans 14 residues. V gave up 10 bases and J gave up 0 bases, with 12 bases separating them. Germline values: CDR1 SNHLY, CDR2 FYNNEI. The data are from a study of T cells in Graves' hyperthyroidism and ophthalmopathy. Study-wide context: Peripheral blood was drawn at first diagnosis, prior to all treatment. Overall study results and limits: Most thyroid-expanded clonotypes above 0.001 were also found in blood. With a median lead of roughly 6.2 months before onset, the model predicted ophthalmopathy.

RNA transcripts yielded amplified TCR beta CDR3 regions. First-round RT-PCR targeting the TCR CDR3 was performed with the HTBI primer set. TCRdb passed the multiplex PCR reads through MiXCR, listing each CDR3 protein once. This sample has 350,000 or so distinct CDR3 sequences, with roughly a fifth found just once. Patients with uncontrolled infections, other autoimmune diseases, pregnancy or lactation were excluded. V is TRBV2 and J is TRBJ1-4, with no clear D. The clonotype originates from a woman between 50 and 59 years old with Graves' hyperthyroidism. The specimen was blood. The CDR3 region is CATSPLATNEKLFF. For the CDR3, the DNA is TGTGCCACCAGCCCGCTTGCAACTAATGAAAAACTGTTTTTT.